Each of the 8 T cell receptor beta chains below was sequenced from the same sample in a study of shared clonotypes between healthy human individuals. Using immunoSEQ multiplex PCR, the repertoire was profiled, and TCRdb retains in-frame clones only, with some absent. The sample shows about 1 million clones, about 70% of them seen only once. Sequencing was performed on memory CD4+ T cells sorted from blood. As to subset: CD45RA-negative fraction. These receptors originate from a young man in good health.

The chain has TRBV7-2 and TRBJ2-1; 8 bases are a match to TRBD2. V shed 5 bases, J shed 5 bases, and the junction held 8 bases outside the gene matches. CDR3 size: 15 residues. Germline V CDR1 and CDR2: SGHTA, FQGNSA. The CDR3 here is CASSPWSGRNNEQFF. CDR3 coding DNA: TGTGCCAGCAGCCCGTGGAGCGGGAGAAACAATGAGCAGTTCTTC.

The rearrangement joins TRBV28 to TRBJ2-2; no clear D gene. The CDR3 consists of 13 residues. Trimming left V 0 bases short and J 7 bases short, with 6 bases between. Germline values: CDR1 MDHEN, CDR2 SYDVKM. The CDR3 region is CASSLWQSGELFF. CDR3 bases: TGTGCCAGCAGTTTATGGCAGAGCGGGGAGCTGTTTTTT.

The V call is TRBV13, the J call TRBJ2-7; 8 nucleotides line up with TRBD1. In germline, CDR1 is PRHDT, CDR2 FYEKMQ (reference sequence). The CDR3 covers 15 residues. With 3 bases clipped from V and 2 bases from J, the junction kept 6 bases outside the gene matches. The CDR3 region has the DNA TGTGCCAGCAGCTTCTACAGACAGGGGACCTACGAGCAGTACTTC. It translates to CASSFYRQGTYEQYF.

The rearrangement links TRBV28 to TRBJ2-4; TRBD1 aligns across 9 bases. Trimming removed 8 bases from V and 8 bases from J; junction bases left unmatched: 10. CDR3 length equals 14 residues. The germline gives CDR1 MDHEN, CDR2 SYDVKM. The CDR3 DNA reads TGTGCCAGCCGGGTGACAGGGGGTTGGGACATTCAGTACTTC. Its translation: CASRVTGGWDIQYF.

CDR3 sequence: CASSSTGVSPLHF. In DNA, the CDR3 is TGTGCCAGCAGTTCTACAGGGGTATCACCCCTCCACTTT. The chain recombines TRBV27 with TRBJ1-6, with TRBD1 matching over 7 bases. This CDR3 comprises 13 residues. Looked up from germline, CDR1 is MNHEY and CDR2 is SMNVEV (reference sequence). Trimming removed 4 bases from V and 10 bases from J; junction bases left unmatched: 4.

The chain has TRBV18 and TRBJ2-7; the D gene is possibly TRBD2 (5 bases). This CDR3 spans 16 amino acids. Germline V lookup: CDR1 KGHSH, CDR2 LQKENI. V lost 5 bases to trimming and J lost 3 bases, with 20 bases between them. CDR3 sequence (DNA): TGTGCCAGCTCATCACGCGATTTTCTAGCCCTCTACGAGCAGTACTTC. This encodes CASSSRDFLALYEQYF.

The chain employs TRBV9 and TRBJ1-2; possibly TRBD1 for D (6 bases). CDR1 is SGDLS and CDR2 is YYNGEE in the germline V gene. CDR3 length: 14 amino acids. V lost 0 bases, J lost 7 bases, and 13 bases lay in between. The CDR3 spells CASSVADRLSGYTF. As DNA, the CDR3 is TGTGCCAGCAGCGTAGCGGACAGATTGTCTGGCTACACCTTC.

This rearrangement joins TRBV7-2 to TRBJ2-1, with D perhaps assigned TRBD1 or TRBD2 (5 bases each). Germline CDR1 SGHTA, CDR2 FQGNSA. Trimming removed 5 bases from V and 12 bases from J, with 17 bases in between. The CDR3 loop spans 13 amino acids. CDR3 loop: CASSPPGTSGQFF. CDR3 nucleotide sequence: TGTGCCAGCAGCCCTCCCGGGACCTCTGGGCAGTTCTTC.